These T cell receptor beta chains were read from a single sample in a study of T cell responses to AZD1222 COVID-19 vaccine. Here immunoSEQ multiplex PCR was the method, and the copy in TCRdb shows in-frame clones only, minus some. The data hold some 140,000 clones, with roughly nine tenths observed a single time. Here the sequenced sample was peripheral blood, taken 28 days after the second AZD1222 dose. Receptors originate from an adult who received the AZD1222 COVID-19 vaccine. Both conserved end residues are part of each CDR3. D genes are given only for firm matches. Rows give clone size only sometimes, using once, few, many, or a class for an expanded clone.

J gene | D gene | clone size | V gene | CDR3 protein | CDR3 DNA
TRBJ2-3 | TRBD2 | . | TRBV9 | CASSTRGGLSDTQYF | TGTGCCAGCAGCACGCGGGGGGGCCTATCAGATACGCAGTATTTT
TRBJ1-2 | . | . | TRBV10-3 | CAISESGVVVENTF | TGTGCCATCAGTGAGTCTGGCGTTGTAGTCGAGAACACCTTC
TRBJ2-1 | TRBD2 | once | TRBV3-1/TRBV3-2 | CASSQTSDNEQFF | TGTGCCAGCAGCCAGACTAGCGACAATGAGCAGTTCTTC
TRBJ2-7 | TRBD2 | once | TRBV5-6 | CASSSGTSGYEQYF | TGTGCCAGCAGCTCCGGGACTAGCGGTTACGAGCAGTACTTC
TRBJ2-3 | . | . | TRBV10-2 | CASSESGGGGDVSADTQYF | TGCGCCAGCAGTGAGTCGGGAGGAGGGGGCGACGTTAGCGCAGATACGCAGTATTTT
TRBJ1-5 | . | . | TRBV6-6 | CASSYTGGGNQPQHF | TGTGCCAGCAGTTACACCGGGGGCGGAAATCAGCCCCAGCATTTT
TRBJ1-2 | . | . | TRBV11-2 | CASSSQRQVSGYTF | TGTGCCAGCAGCTCCCAAAGACAGGTCTCTGGCTACACCTTC
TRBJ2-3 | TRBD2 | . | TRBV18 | CASSPTSGGIGNTQYF | TGTGCCAGCTCACCGACTAGCGGGGGTATCGGGAATACGCAGTATTTT
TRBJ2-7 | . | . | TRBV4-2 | CASSQEQGSIHLEQYF | TGTGCCAGCAGCCAAGAGCAGGGTTCGATTCATCTCGAGCAGTACTTC
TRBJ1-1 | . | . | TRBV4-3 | CASSQDRQNTEAFF | TGCGCCAGCAGCCAAGACAGGCAGAACACTGAAGCTTTCTTT
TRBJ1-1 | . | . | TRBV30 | CAWSVWDGTEAFF | TGTGCCTGGAGTGTGTGGGATGGTACTGAAGCTTTCTTT
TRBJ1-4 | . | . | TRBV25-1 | CASRESIANEKLFF | TGTGCCAGCAGAGAAAGCATAGCTAATGAAAAACTGTTTTTT
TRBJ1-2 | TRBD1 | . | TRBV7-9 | CASSDRGPGGQGYTF | TGTGCCAGCAGCGACAGGGGCCCTGGGGGACAGGGCTACACCTTC
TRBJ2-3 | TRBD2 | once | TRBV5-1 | CASSLTSGSTDTQYF | TGCGCCAGCAGCTTGACTAGCGGTAGCACAGATACGCAGTATTTT
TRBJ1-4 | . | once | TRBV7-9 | CASSLAGLGEKLFF | TGTGCCAGCAGCTTAGCAGGGCTGGGAGAAAAACTGTTTTTT
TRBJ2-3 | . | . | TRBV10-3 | CAISPGGQGSTDTQYF | TGTGCCATCAGTCCTGGGGGACAAGGAAGCACAGATACGCAGTATTTT
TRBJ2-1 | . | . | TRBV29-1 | CSVRGTLNNEQFF | TGCAGCGTACGCGGGACACTGAACAATGAGCAGTTCTTC
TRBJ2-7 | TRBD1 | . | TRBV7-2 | CASSSDRGPSYEQYF | TGTGCCAGCAGCTCCGACAGGGGGCCCTCCTACGAGCAGTACTTC
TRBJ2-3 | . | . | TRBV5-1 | CASSPITGHPTDTQYF | TGCGCCAGCAGCCCAATCACGGGACATCCCACAGATACGCAGTATTTT
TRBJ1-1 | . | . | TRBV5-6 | CASSLDGANTEAFF | TGTGCCAGCAGCTTGGACGGGGCGAACACTGAAGCTTTCTTT
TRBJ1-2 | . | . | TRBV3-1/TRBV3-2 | CASSPGSYYGYTF | TGTGCCAGCAGCCCAGGTAGCTACTATGGCTACACCTTC
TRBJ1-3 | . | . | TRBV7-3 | CASSWGRTSGNTIYF | TGTGCCAGCAGCTGGGGACGAACCTCTGGAAACACCATATATTTT
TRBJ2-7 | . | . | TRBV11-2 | CASSLESGARSEQYF | TGTGCCAGCAGCTTAGAGTCGGGAGCTCGTTCCGAGCAGTACTTC
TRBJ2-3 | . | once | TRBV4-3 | CASSQALGDTQYF | TGCGCCAGCAGCCAAGCGCTAGGGGATACGCAGTATTTT
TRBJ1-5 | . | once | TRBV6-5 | CASSYDRYQPQHF | TGTGCCAGCAGTTACGACAGGTATCAGCCCCAGCATTTT
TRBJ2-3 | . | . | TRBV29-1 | CSVGFSGGATDTQYF | TGCAGCGTTGGGTTTTCAGGAGGGGCGACAGATACGCAGTATTTT
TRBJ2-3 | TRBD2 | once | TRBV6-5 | CAGKAGGGTDTQYF | TGTGCAGGAAAAGCGGGAGGTGGCACAGATACGCAGTATTTT
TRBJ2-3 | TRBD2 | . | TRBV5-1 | CASSLSGRWSTDTQYF | TGCGCCAGCAGCTTGAGCGGGAGATGGAGCACAGATACGCAGTATTTT
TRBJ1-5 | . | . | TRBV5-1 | CASSLSGLSNQPQHF | TGCGCCAGCAGCTTATCAGGGCTGAGCAATCAGCCCCAGCATTTT
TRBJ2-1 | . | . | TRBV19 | CASSTTGGNEQFF | TGTGCCAGTAGTACCACAGGAGGGAATGAGCAGTTCTTC
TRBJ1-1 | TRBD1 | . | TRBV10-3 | CAISTAGTAKNTEAFF | TGTGCCATCAGCACCGCCGGGACAGCGAAAAACACTGAAGCTTTCTTT
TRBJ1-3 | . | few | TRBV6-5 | CASSLAGSGNTIYF | TGTGCCAGCAGCCTGGCGGGCTCTGGAAACACCATATATTTT
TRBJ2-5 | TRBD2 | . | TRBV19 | CASSMRSLAGGSETQYF | TGTGCCAGTAGTATGAGAAGTCTAGCGGGAGGAAGTGAGACCCAGTACTTC
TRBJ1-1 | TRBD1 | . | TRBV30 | CAWKSRGSNTEAFF | TGTGCCTGGAAATCCAGGGGGTCGAACACTGAAGCTTTCTTT
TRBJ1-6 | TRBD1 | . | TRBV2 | CASAGTGGNAPLHF | TGTGCCAGCGCAGGGACAGGGGGTAATGCACCCCTCCACTTT
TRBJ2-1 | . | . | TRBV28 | CATANSYNEQFF | TGTGCCACCGCGAACTCCTACAATGAGCAGTTCTTC
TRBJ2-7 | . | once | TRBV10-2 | CASSEVFWGGSYEQYF | TGCGCCAGCAGTGAGGTATTTTGGGGAGGCTCCTACGAGCAGTACTTC
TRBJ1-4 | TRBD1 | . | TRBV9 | CASSEDRGAEKLFF | TGTGCCAGCAGCGAGGACAGGGGGGCTGAAAAACTGTTTTTT
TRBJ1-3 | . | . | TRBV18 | CASSRGQGAFSGNTIYF | TGTGCCAGCTCGCGTGGGCAGGGAGCCTTCTCTGGAAACACCATATATTTT
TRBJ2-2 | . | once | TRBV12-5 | CASGLVAGGYTHTGELFF | TGTGCTAGTGGTTTGGTCGCTGGGGGGTATACGCACACCGGGGAGCTGTTTTTT
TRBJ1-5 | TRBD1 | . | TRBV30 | CAWSVGQGNQPQHF | TGTGCCTGGAGTGTGGGACAGGGCAATCAGCCCCAGCATTTT
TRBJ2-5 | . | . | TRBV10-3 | CAISEQTGTWETQYF | TGTGCCATCAGTGAGCAAACAGGAACCTGGGAGACCCAGTACTTC
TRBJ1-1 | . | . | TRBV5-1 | CASSLGGGGVTEAFF | TGCGCCAGCAGCCTGGGTGGAGGGGGAGTCACTGAAGCTTTCTTT
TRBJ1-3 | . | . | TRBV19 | CASSSRDLSGNTIYF | TGTGCCAGTAGTTCCCGCGACCTGTCTGGAAACACCATATATTTT
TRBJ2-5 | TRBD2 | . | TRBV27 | CASSLYIGGGTHQETQYF | TGTGCCAGCAGTTTATATATTGGGGGGGGGACGCACCAAGAGACCCAGTACTTC
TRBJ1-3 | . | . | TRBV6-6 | CASSEGPLEGNTIYF | TGTGCCAGCAGTGAGGGCCCCCTCGAGGGAAACACCATATATTTT
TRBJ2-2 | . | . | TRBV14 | CASSQVDSTGELFF | TGTGCCAGCAGCCAAGTGGACAGCACCGGGGAGCTGTTTTTT
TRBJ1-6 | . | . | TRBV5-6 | CASSTYNSPLHF | TGTGCCAGCAGCACGTATAATTCACCCCTCCACTTT
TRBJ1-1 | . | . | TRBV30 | CACRAHGDTEAFF | TGTGCCTGTCGCGCCCACGGGGACACTGAAGCTTTCTTT
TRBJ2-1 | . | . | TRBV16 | CATGGDASGNEQFF | TGTGCCACCGGCGGGGACGCTTCGGGGAATGAGCAGTTCTTC
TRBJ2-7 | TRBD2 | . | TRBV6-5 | CASSYASGSSYEQYF | TGTGCCAGCAGTTACGCTAGCGGGAGCTCCTACGAGCAGTACTTC
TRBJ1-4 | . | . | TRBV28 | CASSLWRPGIEKLFF | TGTGCCAGCAGTTTATGGAGGCCAGGTATTGAAAAACTGTTTTTT
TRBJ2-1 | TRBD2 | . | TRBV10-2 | CASSDTSRAGGEQFF | TGCGCCAGCAGTGACACTAGCAGGGCGGGGGGTGAGCAGTTCTTC